This TCR beta chain was sequenced for a study of PD-L1 blockade in urothelial cancer. Study at large: Twenty-five of the 29 patients were men with bladder-origin urothelial cancer. T cell content in blood samples showed a median of about 150,000.

Each PCR reaction had synthetic TCR analog templates spiked into it. Some clones are missing from TCRdb's copy, which holds only in-frame ones; the method was immunoSEQ multiplex PCR. The data show about 43,000 clones, with more than 70% seen just once and roughly 13% held by the top ten. This clone appeared a single time. This CDR3 has 12 residues. The germline V gene has CDR1 MGHDK and CDR2 SYGVNS. V was cut by 6 bases and J by 2 bases, with 5 bases left in between. This sequence originates from a woman aged 55-70 years with urothelial cancer. Source: PBMCs, taken around atezolizumab (anti-PD-L1) treatment. The chain links TRBV25-1 to TRBJ1-3; D call uncertain. In DNA form, the CDR3 reads TGTGCCAGCAGGGGAGCTGGAAACACCATATATTTT. Translated: CASRGAGNTIYF.